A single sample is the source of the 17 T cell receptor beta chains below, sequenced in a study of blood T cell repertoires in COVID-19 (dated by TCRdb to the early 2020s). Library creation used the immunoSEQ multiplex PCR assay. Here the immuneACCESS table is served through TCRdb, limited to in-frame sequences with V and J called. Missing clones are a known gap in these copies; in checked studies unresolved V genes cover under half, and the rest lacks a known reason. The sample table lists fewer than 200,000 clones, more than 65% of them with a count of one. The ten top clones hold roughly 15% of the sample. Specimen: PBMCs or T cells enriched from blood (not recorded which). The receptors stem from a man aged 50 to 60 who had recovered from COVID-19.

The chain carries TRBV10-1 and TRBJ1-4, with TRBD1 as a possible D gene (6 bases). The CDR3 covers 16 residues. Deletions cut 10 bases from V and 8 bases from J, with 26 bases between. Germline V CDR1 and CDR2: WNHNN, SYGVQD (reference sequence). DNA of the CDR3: TGCGCCACCCCAGGGGAAGGGTGGGAGCGGGGGGAAAAACTGTTTTTT. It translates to CATPGEGWERGEKLFF.

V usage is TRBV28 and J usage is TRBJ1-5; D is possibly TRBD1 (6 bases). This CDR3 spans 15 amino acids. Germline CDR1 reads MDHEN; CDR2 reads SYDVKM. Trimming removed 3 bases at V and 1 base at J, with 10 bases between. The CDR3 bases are TGTGCCAGCAGTTTCCGGGGGGCGAGCAATCAGCCCCAGCATTTT. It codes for CASSFRGASNQPQHF.

In DNA, the CDR3 is TGTGCCAGCAGTGAATCGACCCGGTCGGGGAAACTGTTTTTT. Residues: CASSESTRSGKLFF. V usage is TRBV2 and J usage is TRBJ1-4, with D unresolved. The ends were cut back, 2 bases at V and 11 bases at J, with 15 bases in the middle. The germline V gene encodes CDR1 SNHLY and CDR2 FYNNEI. The CDR3 has 14 amino acids.

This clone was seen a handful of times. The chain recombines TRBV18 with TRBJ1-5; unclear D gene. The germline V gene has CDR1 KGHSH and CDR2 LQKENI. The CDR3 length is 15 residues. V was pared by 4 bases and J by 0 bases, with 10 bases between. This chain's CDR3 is CASSLRHDSNQPQHF. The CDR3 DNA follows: TGTGCCAGCTCACTACGACATGATAGCAATCAGCCCCAGCATTTT. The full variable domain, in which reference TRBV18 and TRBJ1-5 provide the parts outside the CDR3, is NAGVMQNPRHLVRRRGQEARLRCSPMKGHSHVYWYRQLPEEGLKFMVYLQKENIIDESGMPKERFSAEFPKEGPSILRIQQVVRGDSAAYFCASSLRHDSNQPQHFGDGTRLSIL.

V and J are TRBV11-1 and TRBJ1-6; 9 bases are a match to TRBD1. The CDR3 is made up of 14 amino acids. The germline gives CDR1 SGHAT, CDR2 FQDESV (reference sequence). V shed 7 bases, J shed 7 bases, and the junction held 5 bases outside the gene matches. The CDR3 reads CASTPGTGNSPLHF. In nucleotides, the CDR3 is TGTGCCAGCACGCCCGGGACAGGGAATTCACCCCTCCACTTT.

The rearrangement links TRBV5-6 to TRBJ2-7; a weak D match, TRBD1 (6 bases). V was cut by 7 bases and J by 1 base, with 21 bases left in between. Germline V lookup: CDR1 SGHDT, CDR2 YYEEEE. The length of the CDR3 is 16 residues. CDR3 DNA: TGTGCCAGCGGACCTTATGGACGGGACAAATCCTACGAGCAGTACTTC. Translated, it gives CASGPYGRDKSYEQYF.

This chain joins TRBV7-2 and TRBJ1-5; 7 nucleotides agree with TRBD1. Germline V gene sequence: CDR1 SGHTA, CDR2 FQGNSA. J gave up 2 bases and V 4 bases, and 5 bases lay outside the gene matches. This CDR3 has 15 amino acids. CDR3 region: CASSSQGSGNQPQHF. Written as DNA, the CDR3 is TGTGCCAGCAGCTCACAGGGGAGCGGCAATCAGCCCCAGCATTTT.

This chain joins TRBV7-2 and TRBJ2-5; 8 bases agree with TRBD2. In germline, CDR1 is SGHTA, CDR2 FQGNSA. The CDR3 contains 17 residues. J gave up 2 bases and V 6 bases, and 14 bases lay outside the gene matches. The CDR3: CASRIGGAGRLQETQYF. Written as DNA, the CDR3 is TGTGCCAGCAGGATCGGGGGGGCCGGTCGCCTACAAGAGACCCAGTACTTC.

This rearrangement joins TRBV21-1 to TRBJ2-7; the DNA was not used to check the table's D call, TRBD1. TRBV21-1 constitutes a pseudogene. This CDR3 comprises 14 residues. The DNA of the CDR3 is TGTCCTCACGGGGAGACAGGGGGCTGGTACGAGCAGTACTTC. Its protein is CPHGETGGWYEQYF.

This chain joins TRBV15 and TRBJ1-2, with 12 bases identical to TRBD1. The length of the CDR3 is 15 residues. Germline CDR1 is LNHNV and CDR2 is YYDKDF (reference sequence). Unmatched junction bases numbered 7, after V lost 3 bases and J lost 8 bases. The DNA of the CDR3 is TGTGCCACCAGCAGGATACCGGGACAGGGGGCCGGCTACACCTTC. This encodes CATSRIPGQGAGYTF.

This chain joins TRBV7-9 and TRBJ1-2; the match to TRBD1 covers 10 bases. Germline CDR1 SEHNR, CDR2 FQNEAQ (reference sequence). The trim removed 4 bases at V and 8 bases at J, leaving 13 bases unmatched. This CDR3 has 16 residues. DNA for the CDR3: TGTGCCAGCAGCTCCACAGACAGGGGGCAATCGGGGGGCTACACCTTC. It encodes CASSSTDRGQSGGYTF.

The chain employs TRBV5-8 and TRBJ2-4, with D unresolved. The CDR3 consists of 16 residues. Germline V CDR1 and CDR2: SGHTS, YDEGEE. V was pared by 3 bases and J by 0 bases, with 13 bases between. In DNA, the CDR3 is TGTGCCAGCAGCTCAGTTACCCGTCTAGCCAAAAACATTCAGTACTTC. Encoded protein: CASSSVTRLAKNIQYF.

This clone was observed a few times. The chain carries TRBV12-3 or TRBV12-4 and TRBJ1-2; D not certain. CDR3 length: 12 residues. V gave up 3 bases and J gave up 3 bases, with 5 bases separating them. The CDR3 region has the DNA TGTGCCAGCAGTTTTACGGACTATGGCTACACCTTC. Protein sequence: CASSFTDYGYTF.

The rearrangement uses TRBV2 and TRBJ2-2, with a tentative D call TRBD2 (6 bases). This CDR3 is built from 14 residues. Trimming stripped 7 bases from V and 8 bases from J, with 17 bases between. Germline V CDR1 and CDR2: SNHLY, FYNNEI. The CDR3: CASNLKREAGELFF. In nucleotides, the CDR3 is TGTGCCAGCAATCTTAAGAGGGAGGCAGGGGAGCTGTTTTTT.

CDR3 DNA sequence: TGTGCCAGCACCTGGGACATCACTGAAGCTTTCTTT. Translated, it gives CASTWDITEAFF. This chain links TRBV2 with TRBJ1-1; D is perhaps TRBD1 (6 bases). CDR1 and CDR2 from the germline V gene are SNHLY and FYNNEI. CDR3 length: 12 residues. The V and J ends lost 7 bases and 4 bases respectively, with 10 bases between them.

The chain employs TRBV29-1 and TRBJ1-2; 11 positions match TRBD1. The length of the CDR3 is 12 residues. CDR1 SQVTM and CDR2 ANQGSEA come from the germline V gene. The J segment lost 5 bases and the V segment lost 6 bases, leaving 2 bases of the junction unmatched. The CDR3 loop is CSVGTGGYGYTF. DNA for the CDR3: TGCAGCGTCGGGACAGGGGGTTATGGCTACACCTTC.

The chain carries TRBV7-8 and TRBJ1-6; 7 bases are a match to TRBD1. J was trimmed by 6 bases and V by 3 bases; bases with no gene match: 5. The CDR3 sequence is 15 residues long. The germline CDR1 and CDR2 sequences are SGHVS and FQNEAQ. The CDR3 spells CASSFSQGSNSPLHF. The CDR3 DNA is TGTGCCAGCAGCTTTTCACAGGGGAGTAATTCACCCCTCCACTTT.